This T cell receptor beta chain was observed in a study of blood T cell repertoires in COVID-19. The count of this clone is one. The germline CDR1 and CDR2 sequences are GTSNPN and SVGIG (reference sequence). The CDR3 runs to 15 residues. Trimming cost V 0 bases and J 2 bases, with 8 bases left between them. Clones were sequenced by immunoSEQ multiplex PCR, and TCRdb holds only the in-frame ones, with some missing. The sample holds roughly 130,000 clones, about four fifths seen once. This sequence was found in a man aged 25-45 years with COVID-19, enrolled during active disease. V gene TRBV30 combines with J gene TRBJ1-6; a weak D match, TRBD1 (5 bases). Sequencing input: peripheral blood. For the CDR3, the DNA is TGTGCCTGGAGTGTAGCAGGGCCCTATAATTCACCCCTCCACTTT. It specifies CAWSVAGPYNSPLHF. The full variable domain, completed using reference TRBV30 and TRBJ1-6, is SQTIHQWPATLVQPVGSPLSLECTVEGTSNPNLYWYRQAAGRGLQLLFYSVGIGQISSEVPQNLSASRPQDRQFILSSKKLLLSDSGFYLCAWSVAGPYNSPLHFGNGTRLTVT.